What follows are 18 T cell receptor beta chains derived from one specimen sequenced in a study of control samples from healthy donors and cancer patients. Profiled with immunoSEQ multiplex PCR; TCRdb holds only in-frame clones, not every one. The table shows about 110,000 clones, with 80% to 90% occurring only once. The sequenced sample was blood. The source is a woman aged 45-65 years in good health.

V is TRBV2 and J is TRBJ2-2; D gene unclear. The CDR3 is made up of 15 amino acids. Germline CDR1 reads SNHLY; CDR2 reads FYNNEI. Trimming pared 3 bases from V and 0 bases from J, leaving 8 bases between. The CDR3 nucleotides read TGTGCCAGCAGTGAGACGGCAGCGAACACCGGGGAGCTGTTTTTT. Its translation is CASSETAANTGELFF.

The rearrangement uses TRBV24-1 and TRBJ2-1; 13 bases agree with TRBD2. The CDR3 is 18 residues long. The V gene's germline CDR1 is KGHDR and CDR2 SFDVKD. The V segment lost 3 bases and the J segment 8 bases; nucleotides outside the gene matches: 12. CDR3 protein: CATSDLTGTSGMEYEQFF. The DNA of the CDR3 is TGTGCCACCAGTGATCTTACCGGGACTAGCGGGATGGAGTATGAGCAGTTCTTC.

The chain joins TRBV4-1 to TRBJ2-1; D is unclear. Germline CDR1 reads MGHRA; CDR2 reads YSYEKL. The CDR3 is 14 residues long. The germline V and J ends were trimmed by 4 bases and 4 bases, with 11 bases remaining between them. The CDR3 DNA sequence: TGCGCCAGCAGCCTCAGGCTAGATTACAATGAGCAGTTCTTC. Translated: CASSLRLDYNEQFF.

The rearrangement links TRBV29-1 to TRBJ2-6; the match to TRBD1 covers 8 bases. This CDR3 region has 18 residues. After removal of 5 bases from V and 0 bases from J, the junction contained 12 bases not matched to a gene. Germline values: CDR1 SQVTM, CDR2 ANQGSEA. The CDR3: CSVQLQGVLTSGANVLTF. As DNA, the CDR3 is TGCAGCGTTCAACTACAGGGGGTCCTTACCTCTGGGGCCAACGTCCTGACTTTC.

This chain uses TRBV18 with TRBJ1-4; no reliable D call. The germline V and J ends were trimmed by 1 base and 6 bases, with 12 bases remaining between them. This CDR3 is built from 15 residues. Germline V gene lookup returns CDR1 KGHSH and CDR2 LQKENI. The CDR3 here is CASSPQGLQHEKLFF. CDR3 coding DNA: TGTGCCAGCTCACCACAGGGCTTGCAGCATGAAAAACTGTTTTTT. The variable domain in full, completed from reference TRBV18 and TRBJ1-4, reads NAGVMQNPRHLVRRRGQEARLRCSPMKGHSHVYWYRQLPEEGLKFMVYLQKENIIDESGMPKERFSAEFPKEGPSILRIQQVVRGDSAAYFCASSPQGLQHEKLFFGSGTQLSVL.

This chain connects TRBV27 to TRBJ1-1, with a tentative D call TRBD1 (5 bases). The CDR3 totals 14 residues. Trimming pared 9 bases from V and 4 bases from J, leaving 18 bases between. CDR1 MNHEY and CDR2 SMNVEV come from the germline V gene (reference sequence). The CDR3: CASRPRVGFTEAFF. CDR3 coding DNA: TGTGCCAGTAGGCCCAGGGTAGGGTTCACTGAAGCTTTCTTT.

V and J are TRBV5-1 and TRBJ1-3; D is possibly TRBD1 (6 bases). The V and J ends lost 6 bases and 4 bases respectively, with 11 bases between them. CDR3 length equals 13 residues. CDR1 SGHRS and CDR2 YFSETQ come from the germline V gene. The CDR3 reads CASTPGQGNTIYF. For the CDR3, the DNA is TGCGCCAGCACTCCCGGACAGGGAAACACCATATATTTT.

V usage is TRBV6-6 and J usage is TRBJ2-1; D gene unclear. Germline values: CDR1 MNHNY, CDR2 SVGAGI (reference sequence). CDR3 length: 15 residues. V lost 7 bases and J 8 bases, leaving 21 bases between the germline ends. CDR3 residues: CASTPLVGFSHEQFF. The CDR3 DNA is TGTGCCAGCACCCCGTTAGTGGGTTTTTCCCATGAGCAGTTCTTC.

This clone was detected once. V gene TRBV29-1 combines with J gene TRBJ1-2; TRBD1 matches 7 bases. The CDR3 loop spans 13 amino acids. V lost 7 bases and J lost 3; bases outside the gene matches: 8. CDR1 SQVTM and CDR2 ANQGSEA come from the germline V gene. The CDR3 here is CSERRDRDYGYTF. Written as DNA, the CDR3 is TGCAGCGAACGACGGGACAGAGACTATGGCTACACCTTC.

This chain links TRBV2 with TRBJ1-1; no definite D call. Trimming left V 6 bases short and J 1 base short, with 15 bases between. Germline CDR1 is SNHLY and CDR2 is FYNNEI. The length of the CDR3 is 15 residues. CDR3 amino acids: CASRGMMWQNTEAFF. The CDR3 nucleotides are TGTGCCAGCAGGGGAATGATGTGGCAGAACACTGAAGCTTTCTTT.

V gene TRBV11-2 combines with J gene TRBJ1-4; D ambiguous. The CDR3 covers 16 residues. V lost 2 bases to trimming and J lost 0 bases, with 10 bases between them. The germline V gene has CDR1 SGHAT and CDR2 FQNNGV. The CDR3 sequence is CASSLTSAATNEKLFF. CDR3 bases: TGTGCCAGCAGCTTAACCTCGGCCGCAACTAATGAAAAACTGTTTTTT.

The chain carries TRBV19 and TRBJ2-3, with D possibly matching TRBD1 (6 bases). V was shortened by 8 bases and J by 5 bases, with 17 bases between the two germline ends. This CDR3 spans 14 amino acids. Germline V gene sequence: CDR1 LNHDA, CDR2 SQIVND (reference sequence). The CDR3 sequence is CASGRQAKGDTQYF. Here the CDR3 DNA reads TGTGCCAGTGGGAGACAGGCCAAAGGAGATACGCAGTATTTT. The variable domain in full, with the rest retrieved from reference TRBV19 and TRBJ2-3, is DGGITQSPKYLFRKEGQNVTLSCEQNLNHDAMYWYRQDPGQGLRLIYYSQIVNDFQKGDIAEGYSVSREKKESFPLTVTSAQKNPTAFYLCASGRQAKGDTQYFGPGTRLTVL.

This chain connects TRBV7-2 to TRBJ2-5; D remains unclear. CDR3 length: 16 residues. V was pared by 5 bases and J by 4 bases, with 20 bases between. CDR1 SGHTA and CDR2 FQGNSA come from the germline V gene. In nucleotides, the CDR3 is TGTGCCAGCAGCCCGCCCGGTGTGAGGTCTGGAGAGACCCAGTACTTC. It translates to CASSPPGVRSGETQYF.

The chain carries TRBV6-1 and TRBJ1-2, with 9 bases that match TRBD1. The CDR3 loop spans 16 amino acids. Per the germline V gene, CDR1 is MNHNS and CDR2 is SASEGT. V shed 3 bases, J shed 6 bases, and the junction held 11 bases outside the gene matches. DNA of the CDR3: TGTGCCAGCAGTGATCATACGACAGGGGGATTACATGGCTACACCTTC. It codes for CASSDHTTGGLHGYTF.

The rearrangement joins TRBV4-1 to TRBJ2-1, with 12 positions matching TRBD2. The CDR3 consists of 16 residues. With 4 bases clipped from V and 3 bases from J, the junction kept 4 bases outside the gene matches. Germline V gene data show CDR1 as MGHRA and CDR2 as YSYEKL. The chain's CDR3 is CASSPRLAGDYNEQFF. The CDR3 nucleotides read TGCGCCAGCAGCCCCCGACTAGCGGGGGACTACAATGAGCAGTTCTTC.

The chain links TRBV6-5 to TRBJ2-2; no reliable D call. V was trimmed by 3 bases and J by 6 bases, leaving 5 bases between them. CDR3 length equals 12 residues. The germline V gene encodes CDR1 MNHEY and CDR2 SVGAGI. This CDR3 is CASSYESGELFF. The CDR3 coding sequence is TGTGCCAGCAGTTATGAGTCCGGGGAGCTGTTTTTT.

The rearrangement links TRBV7-9 to TRBJ2-3; D gene uncertain. The V end lost 4 bases, the J end lost 7 bases, and 9 bases lay between the germline ends. The CDR3 is 12 residues long. Germline values: CDR1 SEHNR, CDR2 FQNEAQ (reference sequence). The CDR3 loop is CASSWNTNTQYF. DNA for the CDR3: TGTGCCAGCAGCTGGAACACTAATACGCAGTATTTT. The full variable domain, completed using reference TRBV7-9 and TRBJ2-3, is DTGVSQNPRHKITKRGQNVTFRCDPISEHNRLYWYRQTLGQGPEFLTYFQNEAQLEKSRLLSDRFSAERPKGSFSTLEIQRTEQGDSAMYLCASSWNTNTQYFGPGTRLTVL.

The chain employs TRBV7-9 and TRBJ2-2; no definite D call. This CDR3 region has 14 residues. V was clipped by 1 base and J by 5 bases, with 8 bases between them. From germline, CDR1 is SEHNR and CDR2 FQNEAQ (reference sequence). The CDR3 bases are TGTGCCAGCAGCTTAGGGGCCGGGACCGGGGAGCTGTTTTTT. Its translation: CASSLGAGTGELFF. The variable domain in full, completed from reference TRBV7-9 and TRBJ2-2, reads DTGVSQNPRHKITKRGQNVTFRCDPISEHNRLYWYRQTLGQGPEFLTYFQNEAQLEKSRLLSDRFSAERPKGSFSTLEIQRTEQGDSAMYLCASSLGAGTGELFFGEGSRLTVL.